The rows below give T cell receptor beta chains drawn from one sample of a study of blood T cell repertoires in COVID-19. TCRdb keeps only in-frame clones here, not all; method: immunoSEQ multiplex PCR. The sample lists about 120,000 clones; roughly 80% were seen once. The sample taken for sequencing was peripheral blood. Source of these receptors: a man in his fifties with acute or convalescent COVID-19. CDR3s include the opening cysteine and the closing phenylalanine or tryptophan. A D gene is named only where the DNA matches it firmly. Size is omitted from some rows. Given values are once, few, many or a class for expanded clones.

TRBV5-1	TRBD2	once	TRBJ2-7	TGCGCCAGCAGCCATACTAGCGGGAGCCACGAGCAGTACTTC	CASSHTSGSHEQYF
TRBV9	TRBD2	-	TRBJ2-3	TGTGCCAGCAGCGAGCGGGGGTTGGCAGATACGCAGTATTTT	CASSERGLADTQYF
TRBV29-1	TRBD1	-	TRBJ2-2	TGCAGCGTTATTGACAGGGCCGGGGAGCTGTTTTTT	CSVIDRAGELFF
TRBV20-1	TRBD2	-	TRBJ2-2	TGCAGTGCTAGTCCCCCGGGACTAGCAGGAGCCGGGGAGCTGTTTTTT	CSASPPGLAGAGELFF
TRBV11-2	-	-	TRBJ2-3	TGTGCCAGCAGCTTAGTCGGAGGGGGCCTGAAAACAGATACGCAGTATTTT	CASSLVGGGLKTDTQYF
TRBV20-1	-	once	TRBJ1-2	TGCAGTGCTAGTGCCCCCGGGACTGACTATGGCTACACCTTC	CSASAPGTDYGYTF
TRBV5-3	TRBD2	-	TRBJ2-2	TGTGCCAGAAGCCCAAGACTAGCGGGAGTTGGTACCGGGGAGCTGTTTTTT	CARSPRLAGVGTGELFF
TRBV28	TRBD2	once	TRBJ2-1	TGTGCCAGCAGTTTTACTAGCGGTTCCTACAATGAGCAGTTCTTC	CASSFTSGSYNEQFF
TRBV6-5	-	-	TRBJ1-1	TGTGCCAGCAGCCGCGGACAGAACACTGAAGCTTTCTTT	CASSRGQNTEAFF
TRBV11-3	-	-	TRBJ2-1	TGTGCCAGCAGCTTAGGCGGGTCCCGCGGAGTCAATGAGCAGTTCTTC	CASSLGGSRGVNEQFF
TRBV7-9	-	-	TRBJ1-5	TGTGCCAGCAGCTTATCGGTGGATCAGCCCCAGCATTTT	CASSLSVDQPQHF
TRBV5-4	TRBD2	-	TRBJ2-1	TGTGCCAGCAGCTTGTTCGTGGGAGGGCAGCTTGGGGGCAATGAGCAGTTCTTC	CASSLFVGGQLGGNEQFF
TRBV19	-	once	TRBJ1-5	TGTGCCAGTACCTCAGGACAAGGTGGCAATCAGCCCCAGCATTTT	CASTSGQGGNQPQHF
TRBV6-5	TRBD1	-	TRBJ1-1	TGTGCCAGCAGCCAGGGGGGCACTGAAGCTTTCTTT	CASSQGGTEAFF
TRBV9	-	-	TRBJ1-1	TGTGCCAGCAGCGTAGAGGGAGGCACTGAAGCTTTCTTT	CASSVEGGTEAFF
TRBV5-1	-	-	TRBJ2-3	TGCGCCAGCAGCTCGACTAGTTCAGATACGCAGTATTTT	CASSSTSSDTQYF
TRBV2	TRBD1	few	TRBJ1-4	TGTGCCAGCAGGGACCCGGGACAGGTGAATGAAAAACTGTTTTTT	CASRDPGQVNEKLFF
TRBV14	-	-	TRBJ1-2	TGTGCCAGCAGCCAAGAATACAGTACTAACTATGGCTACACCTTC	CASSQEYSTNYGYTF
TRBV4-1	-	-	TRBJ1-2	TGCGCCAGCAGCCCCCAAAGCGGTGGTGGCTACACCTTC	CASSPQSGGGYTF
TRBV2	TRBD2	-	TRBJ2-1	TGTGCCAGCAGTGAATGGGCTCGCGGGGGATACTCCTACAATGAGCAGTTCTTC	CASSEWARGGYSYNEQFF